This TCR beta chain derives from a study of T cell responses to AZD1222 COVID-19 vaccine. About this clone itself: Its cognate antigen is unknown.

Assay: immunoSEQ multiplex PCR; the TCRdb copy retains only in-frame clones and omits some. The sample contains tens of thousands of clones, about 83% of which appear only once. The germline CDR1 and CDR2 sequences are LGHNA and YNFKEQ. This CDR3 contains 13 residues. With 9 bases removed from V and 2 bases from J, the gap between germline ends came to 14 bases. Points from the study as a whole: Dominant CD4 TCR responses targeted spike regions 160-218 and 743-854. Donors were largely white British and mainly female; clonal diversity was possibly underestimated.

Second doses were pooled across both intervals (about 4 or about 12 weeks). The TCR originated in an adult who received the AZD1222 COVID-19 vaccine. Sequenced material: peripheral blood, taken 28 days after the second AZD1222 dose. This sequence joins TRBV4-2 and TRBJ2-7, with D perhaps assigned TRBD1 or TRBD2 (5 bases each). CDR3 residues: CARRDLNPYEQYF. Here the CDR3 DNA reads TGTGCCAGAAGGGACCTGAACCCCTACGAGCAGTACTTC.